A single sample is the source of the 8 T cell receptor beta chains below, sequenced in a study of T cells after yellow fever vaccination. TCRdb called the 5' RACE reads again in MiXCR, with one record for every CDR3 protein. The sample consists of 320,000 or so distinct CDR3 sequences, 7% to 9% of them appearing once. Source: PBMCs, taken more than 40 days after the first yellow fever vaccination. These receptors came from a man aged 18 to 30 who received the YFV17D yellow fever vaccine.

This clonotype has only a few counts. The CDR3 DNA follows: TGTGCCAGCAAGGGGGACGGCAATCAGCCCCAGCATTTT. This encodes CASKGDGNQPQHF. The V gene is TRBV2, the J gene TRBJ1-5; D might be TRBD1 (6 bases). V dropped 7 bases and J dropped 2 bases, with 9 bases sitting between them. CDR1 and CDR2 (germline): SNHLY, FYNNEI. The CDR3 extends over 13 amino acids.

In this sample, this clonotype turned up a few times. The V gene is TRBV7-3, the J gene TRBJ1-1, with 7 bases aligning to TRBD1. This CDR3 is 18 amino acids long. V lost 2 bases and J lost 4; bases outside the gene matches: 16. Germline V gene lookup returns CDR1 SGHTA and CDR2 FQGTGA. The CDR3 is CASSLSGGRGPRGTEAFF. The DNA for the CDR3 is TGTGCCAGCAGCTTATCAGGGGGAAGGGGGCCTAGAGGCACTGAAGCTTTCTTT.

This clonotype has just a few counts. The chain carries TRBV6-9 and TRBJ1-1; possible D gene TRBD1, 5 bases. The CDR3 extends over 15 amino acids. Germline values: CDR1 MNHGY, CDR2 SVAAGI. V gave up 5 bases and J gave up 1 base, with 14 bases separating them. CDR3 loop: CASSPRRQWNTEAFF. For the CDR3, the DNA is TGTGCCAGCAGTCCTCGGAGACAGTGGAACACTGAAGCTTTCTTT.

The sample holds a few counts of this clonotype. This sequence joins TRBV25-1 and TRBJ1-1; D gene unclear. The ends were cut back, 0 bases at V and 11 bases at J, with 10 bases in the middle. Germline V gene lookup returns CDR1 MGHDK and CDR2 SYGVNS. The CDR3 has 12 residues. As DNA, the CDR3 is TGTGCCAGCAGTGAATATACTCGAGGGGCTTTCTTT. Its translation is CASSEYTRGAFF.

V is TRBV6-1 and J is TRBJ2-3; 10 nucleotides agree with TRBD2. The length of the CDR3 is 14 residues. V was pared by 7 bases and J by 2 bases, with 3 bases of the junction left unmatched. Germline V gene data show CDR1 as MNHNS and CDR2 as SASEGT. The CDR3 spells CASKLAGYTDTQYF. The CDR3 bases are TGTGCCAGCAAACTAGCGGGGTACACAGATACGCAGTATTTT.

This clonotype has more than one count but fewer than ten. The chain couples TRBV5-4 to TRBJ2-7; 8 nucleotides match TRBD2. The CDR3 runs 14 residues. CDR1 is SGHNT, CDR2 YYREEE, per germline (reference sequence). Germline trimming cut 3 bases from V and 2 bases from J; bases unmatched to any gene: 4. CDR3 sequence: CASSSPGLAYEQYV. The DNA of the CDR3 is TGTGCCAGCAGCTCCCCGGGACTAGCCTACGAGCAGTACGTC.

A few counts support this clonotype. The CDR3: CASSEGGSNNEQFF. CDR3 sequence (DNA): TGTGCCAGCAGCGAAGGGGGCTCTAACAATGAGCAGTTCTTC. The chain is built from TRBV11-3 and TRBJ2-1; 7 nucleotides agree with TRBD1. Trimming took 5 bases from V and 5 from J; bases not matched to a gene: 6. CDR1 and CDR2 from the germline V gene are SGHNT and YENEEA. This CDR3 spans 14 amino acids.

The chain carries TRBV27 and TRBJ2-2; D remains ambiguous. V shed 1 base and J shed 7 bases, with 4 bases lying between them. CDR1 MNHEY and CDR2 SMNVEV come from the germline V gene (reference sequence). This CDR3 spans 12 amino acids. The CDR3: CASSLYGGELFF. The CDR3 DNA reads TGTGCCAGCAGTTTATATGGCGGGGAGCTGTTTTTT.